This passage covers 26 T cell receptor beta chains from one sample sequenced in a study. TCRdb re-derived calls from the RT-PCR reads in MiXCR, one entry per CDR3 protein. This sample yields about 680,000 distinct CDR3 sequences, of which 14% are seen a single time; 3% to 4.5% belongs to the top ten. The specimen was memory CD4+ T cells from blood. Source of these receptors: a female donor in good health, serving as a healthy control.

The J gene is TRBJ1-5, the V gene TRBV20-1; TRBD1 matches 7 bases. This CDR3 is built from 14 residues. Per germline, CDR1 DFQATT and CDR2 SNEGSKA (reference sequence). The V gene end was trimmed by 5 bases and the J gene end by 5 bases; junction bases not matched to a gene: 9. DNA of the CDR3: TGCAGTGCTCTCTCTGACAGGGATGATCAGCCCCAGCATTTT. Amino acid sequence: CSALSDRDDQPQHF.

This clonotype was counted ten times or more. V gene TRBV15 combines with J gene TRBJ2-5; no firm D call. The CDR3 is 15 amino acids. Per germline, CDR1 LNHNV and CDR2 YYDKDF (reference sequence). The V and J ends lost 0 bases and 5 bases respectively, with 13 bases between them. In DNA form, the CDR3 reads TGTGCCACCAGCAGAGATCGGAAAGGGTGGGAGACCCAGTACTTC. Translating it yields CATSRDRKGWETQYF. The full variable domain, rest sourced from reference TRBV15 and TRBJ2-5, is DAMVIQNPRYQVTQFGKPVTLSCSQTLNHNVMYWYQQKSSQAPKLLFHYYDKDFNNEADTPDNFQSRRPNTSFCFLDIRSPGLGDTAMYLCATSRDRKGWETQYFGPGTRLLVL.

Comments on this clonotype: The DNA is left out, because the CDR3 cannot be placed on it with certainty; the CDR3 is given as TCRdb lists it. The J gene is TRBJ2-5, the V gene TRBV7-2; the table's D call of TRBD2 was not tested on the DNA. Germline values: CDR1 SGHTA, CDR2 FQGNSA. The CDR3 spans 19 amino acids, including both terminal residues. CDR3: CASSFYICSVGEAQETQYF.

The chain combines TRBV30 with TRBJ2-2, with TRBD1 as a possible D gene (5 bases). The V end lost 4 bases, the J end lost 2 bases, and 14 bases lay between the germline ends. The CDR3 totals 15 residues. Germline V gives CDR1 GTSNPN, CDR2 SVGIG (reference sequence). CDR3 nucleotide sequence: TGTGCCTGGACCCGGGCGGACACTAACACCGGGGAGCTGTTTTTT. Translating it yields CAWTRADTNTGELFF.

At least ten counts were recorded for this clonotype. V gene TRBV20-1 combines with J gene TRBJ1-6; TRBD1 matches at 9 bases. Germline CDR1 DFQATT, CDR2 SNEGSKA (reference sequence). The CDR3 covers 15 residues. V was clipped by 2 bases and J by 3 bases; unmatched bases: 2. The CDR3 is CSARPDRGYNSPLHF. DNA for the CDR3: TGCAGTGCTAGACCGGACAGGGGCTATAATTCACCCCTCCACTTT.

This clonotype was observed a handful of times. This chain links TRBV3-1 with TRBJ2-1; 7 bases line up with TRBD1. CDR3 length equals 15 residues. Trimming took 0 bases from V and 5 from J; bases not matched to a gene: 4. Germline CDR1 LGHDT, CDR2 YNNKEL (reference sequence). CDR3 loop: CASSQEGGFNNEQFF. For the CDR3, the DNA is TGTGCCAGCAGCCAAGAAGGGGGCTTTAACAATGAGCAGTTCTTC.

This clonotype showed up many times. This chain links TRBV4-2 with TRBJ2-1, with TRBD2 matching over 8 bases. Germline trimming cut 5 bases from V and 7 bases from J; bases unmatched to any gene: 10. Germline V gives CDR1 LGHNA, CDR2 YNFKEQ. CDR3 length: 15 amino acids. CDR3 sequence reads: CASSGETSARNEQFF. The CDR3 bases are TGTGCCAGCAGCGGGGAGACTAGCGCTAGAAATGAGCAGTTCTTC.

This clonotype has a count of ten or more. Written as DNA, the CDR3 is TGCAGTGCTAGAGATCGGTCCCCCGGGGATGGCTACACCTTC. This translates into CSARDRSPGDGYTF. The chain uses TRBV20-1 and TRBJ1-2; D is uncertain. CDR3 length equals 14 residues. Looked up from germline, CDR1 is DFQATT and CDR2 is SNEGSKA (reference sequence). The V and J ends lost 0 bases and 6 bases respectively, with 14 bases between them.

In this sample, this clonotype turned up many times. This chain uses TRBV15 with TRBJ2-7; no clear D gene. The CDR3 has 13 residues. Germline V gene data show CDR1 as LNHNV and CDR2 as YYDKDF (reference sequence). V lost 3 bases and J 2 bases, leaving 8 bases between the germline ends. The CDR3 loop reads CATSSLNAYEQYF. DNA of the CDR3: TGTGCCACCAGCAGTCTCAACGCCTACGAGCAGTACTTC.

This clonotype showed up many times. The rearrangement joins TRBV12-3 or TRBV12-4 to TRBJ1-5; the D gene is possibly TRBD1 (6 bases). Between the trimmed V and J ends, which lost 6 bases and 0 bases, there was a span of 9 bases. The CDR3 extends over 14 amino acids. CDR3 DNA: TGTGCCAGCAGAAGGACAGATAGCAATCAGCCCCAGCATTTT. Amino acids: CASRRTDSNQPQHF.

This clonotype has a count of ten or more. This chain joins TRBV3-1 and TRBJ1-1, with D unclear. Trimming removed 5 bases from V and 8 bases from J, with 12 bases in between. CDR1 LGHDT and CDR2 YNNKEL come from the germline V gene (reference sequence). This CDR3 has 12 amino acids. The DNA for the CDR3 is TGTGCCAGCAGCTCGGGCAGCCTCGAAGCTTTCTTT. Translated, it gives CASSSGSLEAFF.

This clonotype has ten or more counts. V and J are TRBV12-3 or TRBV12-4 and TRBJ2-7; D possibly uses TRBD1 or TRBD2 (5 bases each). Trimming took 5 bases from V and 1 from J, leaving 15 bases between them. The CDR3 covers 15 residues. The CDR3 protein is CASSQAGTWSYEQYF. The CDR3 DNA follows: TGTGCCAGCAGTCAAGCCGGGACCTGGTCCTACGAGCAGTACTTC.

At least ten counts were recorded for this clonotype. CDR3 nucleotide sequence: TGTGCCAGCAGCCCGATGGCGGGAGGGCAGTTCTTC. Its protein product is CASSPMAGGQFF. The chain uses TRBV7-9 and TRBJ2-1, with 8 bases aligning to TRBD2. CDR1 SEHNR and CDR2 FQNEAQ come from the germline V gene (reference sequence). After removal of 5 bases from V and 12 bases from J, the junction contained 6 bases not matched to a gene. The CDR3 extends over 12 amino acids.

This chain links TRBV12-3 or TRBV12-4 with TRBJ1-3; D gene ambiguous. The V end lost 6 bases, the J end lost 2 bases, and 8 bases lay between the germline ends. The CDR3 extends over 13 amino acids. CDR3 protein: CASSASAGNTIYF. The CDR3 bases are TGTGCCAGCAGCGCCTCTGCTGGAAACACCATATATTTT.

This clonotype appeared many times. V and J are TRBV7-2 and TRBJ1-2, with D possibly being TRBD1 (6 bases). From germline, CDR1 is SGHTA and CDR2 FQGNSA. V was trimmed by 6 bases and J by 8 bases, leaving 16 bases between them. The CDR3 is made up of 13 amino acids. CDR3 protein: CASSYGQLSGYTF. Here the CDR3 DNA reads TGTGCCAGCAGTTACGGACAGTTGAGCGGCTACACCTTC.

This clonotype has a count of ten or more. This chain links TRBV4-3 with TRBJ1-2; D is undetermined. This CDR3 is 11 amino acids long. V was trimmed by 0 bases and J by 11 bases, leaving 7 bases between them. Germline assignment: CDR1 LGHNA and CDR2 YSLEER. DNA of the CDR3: TGCGCCAGCAGCCAAGAAAGTCGATACACCTTC. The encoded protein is CASSQESRYTF.

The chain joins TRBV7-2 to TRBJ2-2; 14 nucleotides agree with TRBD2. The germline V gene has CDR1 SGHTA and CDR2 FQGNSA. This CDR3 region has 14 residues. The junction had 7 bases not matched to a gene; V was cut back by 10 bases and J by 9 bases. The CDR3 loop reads CAIFGTSGRWELFF. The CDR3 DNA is TGTGCCATCTTCGGGACTAGCGGGAGATGGGAGCTGTTTTTT.

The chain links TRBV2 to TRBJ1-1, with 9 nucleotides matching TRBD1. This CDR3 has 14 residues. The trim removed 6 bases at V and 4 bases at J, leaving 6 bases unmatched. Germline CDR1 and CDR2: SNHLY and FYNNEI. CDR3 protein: CASRGQGRSTEAFF. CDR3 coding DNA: TGTGCCAGCAGGGGACAGGGAAGAAGCACTGAAGCTTTCTTT.

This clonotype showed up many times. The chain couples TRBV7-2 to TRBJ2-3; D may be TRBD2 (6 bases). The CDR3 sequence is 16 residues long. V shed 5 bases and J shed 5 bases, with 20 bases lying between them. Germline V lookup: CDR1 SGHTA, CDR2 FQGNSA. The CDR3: CASSLQPASAQDTQYF. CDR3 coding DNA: TGTGCCAGCAGCCTACAGCCGGCTAGCGCCCAAGATACGCAGTATTTT. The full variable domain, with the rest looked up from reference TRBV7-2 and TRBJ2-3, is GAGVSQSPSNKVTEKGKDVELRCDPISGHTALYWYRQSLGQGLEFLIYFQGNSAPDKSGLPSDRFSAERTGGSVSTLTIQRTQQEDSAVYLCASSLQPASAQDTQYFGPGTRLTVL.

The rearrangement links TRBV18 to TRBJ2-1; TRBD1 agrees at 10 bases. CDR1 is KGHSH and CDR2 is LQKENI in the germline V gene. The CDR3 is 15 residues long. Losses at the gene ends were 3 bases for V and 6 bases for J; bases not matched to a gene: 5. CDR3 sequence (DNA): TGTGCCAGCTCACCCGGGACAGGGGCGGCCAATGAGCAGTTCTTC. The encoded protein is CASSPGTGAANEQFF.

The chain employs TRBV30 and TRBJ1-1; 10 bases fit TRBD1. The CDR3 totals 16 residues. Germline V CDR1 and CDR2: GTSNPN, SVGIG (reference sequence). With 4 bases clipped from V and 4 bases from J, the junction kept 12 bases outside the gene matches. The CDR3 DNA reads TGTGCCTGGAAATATCGGGACAGGGGAGGAAGCACTGAAGCTTTCTTT. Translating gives CAWKYRDRGGSTEAFF.

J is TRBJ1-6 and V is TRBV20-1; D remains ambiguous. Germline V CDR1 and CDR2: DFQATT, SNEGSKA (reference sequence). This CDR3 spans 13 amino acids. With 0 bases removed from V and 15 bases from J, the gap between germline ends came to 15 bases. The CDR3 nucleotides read TGCAGTGCTAGAGATATCCGAGGTGAACTCCTCCACTTT. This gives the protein CSARDIRGELLHF.

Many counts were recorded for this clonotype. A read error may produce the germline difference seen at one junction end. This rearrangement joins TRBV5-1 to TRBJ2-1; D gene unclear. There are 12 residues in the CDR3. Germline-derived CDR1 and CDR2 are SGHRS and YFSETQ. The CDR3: CASSLQDNEQFF. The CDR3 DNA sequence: TGTGCCAGCAGCTTACAAGACAATGAGCAGTTCTTC.

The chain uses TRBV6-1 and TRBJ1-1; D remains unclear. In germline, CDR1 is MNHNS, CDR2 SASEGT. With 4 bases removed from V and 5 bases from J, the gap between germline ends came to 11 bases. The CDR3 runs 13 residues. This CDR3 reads CASSAAFRTEAFF. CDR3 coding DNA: TGTGCCAGCAGTGCAGCGTTTCGGACTGAAGCTTTCTTT.

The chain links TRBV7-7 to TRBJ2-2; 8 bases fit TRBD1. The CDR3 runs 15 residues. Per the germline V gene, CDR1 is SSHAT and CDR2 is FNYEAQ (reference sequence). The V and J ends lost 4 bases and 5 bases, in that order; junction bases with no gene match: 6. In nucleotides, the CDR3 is TGTGCCAGCAGCTCCGGGACAGGCGAAACCGGGGAGCTGTTTTTT. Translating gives CASSSGTGETGELFF.

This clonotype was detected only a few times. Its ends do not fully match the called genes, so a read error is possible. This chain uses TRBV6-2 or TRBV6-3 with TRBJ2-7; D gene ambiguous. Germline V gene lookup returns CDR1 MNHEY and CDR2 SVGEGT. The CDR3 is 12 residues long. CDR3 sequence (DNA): TGTGCCAGCAGTTTGCTACGCTACGAGCAGTCCTTC. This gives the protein CASSLLRYEQSF.